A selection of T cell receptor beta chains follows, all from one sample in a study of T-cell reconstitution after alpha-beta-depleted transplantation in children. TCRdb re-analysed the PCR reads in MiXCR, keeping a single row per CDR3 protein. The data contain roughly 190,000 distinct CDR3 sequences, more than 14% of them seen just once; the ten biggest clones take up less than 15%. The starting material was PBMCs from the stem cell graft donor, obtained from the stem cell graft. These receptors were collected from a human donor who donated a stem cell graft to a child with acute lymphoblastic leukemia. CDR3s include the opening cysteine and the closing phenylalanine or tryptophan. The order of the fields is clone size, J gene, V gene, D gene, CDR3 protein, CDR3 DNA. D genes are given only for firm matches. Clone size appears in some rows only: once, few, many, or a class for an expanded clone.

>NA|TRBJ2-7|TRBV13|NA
CASSLLGVAGPSYEQYF
TGTGCCAGCAGCTTATTAGGGGTGGCGGGCCCCTCCTACGAGCAGTACTTC
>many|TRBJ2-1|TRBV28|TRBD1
CASSSPTGGTYNEQFF
TGTGCCAGCAGTTCTCCTACAGGGGGAACCTACAATGAGCAGTTCTTC
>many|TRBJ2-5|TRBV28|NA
CASSLAGFSKQETQYF
TGTGCCAGCAGTTTAGCAGGGTTTTCGAAACAAGAGACCCAGTACTTC
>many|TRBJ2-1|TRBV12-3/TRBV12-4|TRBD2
CAIRLADRNEQFF
TGTGCCATACGACTAGCTGATCGCAATGAGCAGTTCTTC
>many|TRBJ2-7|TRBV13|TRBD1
CASSSGQVSYEQYF
TGTGCCAGCAGCTCGGGACAGGTCTCCTACGAGCAGTACTTC
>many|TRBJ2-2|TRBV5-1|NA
CASSRKGGTDTGELFF
TGCGCCAGCAGCAGAAAGGGGGGGACGGACACCGGGGAGCTGTTTTTT
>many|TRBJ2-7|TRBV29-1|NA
CSVEVGSLTYEQYF
TGCAGCGTTGAAGTAGGGTCACTAACCTACGAGCAGTACTTC
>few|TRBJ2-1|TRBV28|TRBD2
CASSPGTSGTPYNEQFF
TGTGCCAGCAGTCCCGGGACTAGCGGGACACCCTACAATGAGCAGTTCTTC
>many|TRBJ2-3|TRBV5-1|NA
CASSLGDSPNTDTQYF
TGCGCCAGCAGCTTGGGGGACTCCCCAAACACAGATACGCAGTATTTT
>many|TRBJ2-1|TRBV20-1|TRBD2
CTLTSGRHEQFF
TGCACCTTGACTAGCGGGCGGCATGAGCAGTTCTTC
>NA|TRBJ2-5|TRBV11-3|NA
CASSPIGETQYF
TGTGCCAGCAGTCCCATAGGGGAGACCCAGTACTTC
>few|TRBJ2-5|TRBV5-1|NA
CASSLVRGGEETQYF
TGCGCCAGCAGCTTGGTTCGAGGTGGGGAAGAGACCCAGTACTTC
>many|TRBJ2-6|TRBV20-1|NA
CSAPQGSGANVLTF
TGCAGTGCTCCACAGGGTTCTGGGGCCAACGTCCTGACTTTC
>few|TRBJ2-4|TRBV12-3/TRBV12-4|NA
CASSFPGAKNIQYF
TGTGCCAGCAGTTTCCCGGGGGCCAAAAACATTCAGTACTTC
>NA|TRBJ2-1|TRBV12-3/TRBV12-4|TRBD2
CASRLAAYNEQFF
TGTGCCAGCAGGCTAGCGGCTTACAATGAGCAGTTCTTC
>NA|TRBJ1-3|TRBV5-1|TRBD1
CASSLGQGRGNTIYF
TGCGCCAGCAGCTTGGGACAGGGAAGAGGAAACACCATATATTTT
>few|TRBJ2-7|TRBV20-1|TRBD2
CSARGSLAGREQYF
TGCAGTGCTAGAGGTTCTCTAGCGGGACGCGAGCAGTACTTC
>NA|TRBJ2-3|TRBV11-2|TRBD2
CASSLDRGLAGTSTDTQYF
TGTGCCAGCAGCTTAGATCGGGGTCTAGCGGGGACTAGCACAGATACGCAGTATTTT
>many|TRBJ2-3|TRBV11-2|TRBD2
CASSSFGTSGRASDTQYF
TGTGCCAGCAGCTCCTTCGGGACTAGCGGGAGGGCGTCAGATACGCAGTATTTT
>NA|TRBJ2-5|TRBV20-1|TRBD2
CSAPAGAVYETQYF
TGCAGTGCCCCAGCGGGAGCCGTTTACGAGACCCAGTACTTC
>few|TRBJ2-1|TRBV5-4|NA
CASSSRTDSYNEQFF
TGTGCCAGCAGCTCTCGGACAGACTCCTACAATGAGCAGTTCTTC
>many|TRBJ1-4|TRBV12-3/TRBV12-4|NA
CASTRDHNEKLFF
TGTGCCAGCACCAGGGACCATAATGAAAAACTGTTTTTT
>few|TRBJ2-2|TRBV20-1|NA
CSARATRGETGELFF
TGCAGTGCTAGAGCAACCAGGGGGGAAACCGGGGAGCTGTTTTTT
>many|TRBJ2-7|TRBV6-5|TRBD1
CASRLGQGAYYEQYF
TGTGCCAGCAGGCTCGGACAGGGGGCCTACTACGAGCAGTACTTC
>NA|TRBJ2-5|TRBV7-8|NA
CASSLVEGGETQYF
TGTGCCAGCAGCTTAGTGGAGGGAGGAGAGACCCAGTACTTC
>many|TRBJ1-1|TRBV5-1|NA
CASSLNREAFF
TGCGCCAGCAGCTTGAACAGGGAAGCTTTCTTT
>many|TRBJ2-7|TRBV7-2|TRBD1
CASSPGTGRGRNF
TGTGCCAGCAGCCCCGGGACAGGCCGTGGAAGGAACTTC